This entry describes one T cell receptor (beta chain). Its antigen is currently unknown. The data were obtained in a study of early T cells in non-severe SARS-CoV-2 infection. Whole-study context: Unsorted whole blood bulk RNA was sequenced, with unpaired chains.

Individually, cDNA molecules had unique molecular identifiers attached to them. Each CDR3 protein is one row after TCRdb ran MiXCR on the 5' RACE reads. The sample holds about 80,000 distinct CDR3 sequences; roughly 12% are singletons and the top ten take under 3%. Trimming removed 11 bases from V and 3 bases from J, with 10 bases in between. CDR3 length equals 12 residues. Per germline, CDR1 MDHEN and CDR2 SYDVKM. Findings and caveats of the study: A preference for anti-spike CD8 responses marked VDJdb matching, which missed private and CD4 specificities.

The receptor comes from an adult who was a healthcare worker with PCR-confirmed SARS-CoV-2 infection or an uninfected control (not recorded which). The sequenced sample was whole blood. V gene TRBV28 combines with J gene TRBJ1-4; D unresolved. The CDR3 region is CAVSRSNEKLFF. CDR3 nucleotide sequence: TGTGCCGTTAGCCGATCTAATGAAAAACTGTTTTTT.